This T cell receptor beta chain was observed in a study of OX40 agonist ivuxolimab in advanced cancers. In terms of the full investigation: The costimulatory receptor OX40 (CD134) was targeted by ivuxolimab, a fully human IgG2 agonistic monoclonal antibody. Peripheral TCRbeta sequencing aimed to test whether ivuxolimab altered TCR sequence diversity and caused clonal T-cell expansion. In the dose-escalation cohort, roughly 80% of patients were male, and the mean age was approximately 55 years, with a range of about 23 to 80. Intravenous ivuxolimab was administered to patients every 2 weeks at six dose levels: 0.01, 0.1, 0.3, 1.5, 3 and 10 mg/kg. The monotherapy dose-escalation portion (N of about 52 patients) of the phase I ivuxolimab trial is reported in the paper. Of the approximately 54 dose-escalation patients, hepatocellular carcinoma was present in about 20, melanoma in approximately 15, renal cell carcinoma in 9 and head and neck cancer in 9. Patients were allowed to have had prior anti-PD-1, anti-PD-L1 or anti-CTLA-4 therapy, and 30% to 40% of the dose-escalation patients had been treated with checkpoint inhibitors. Partial responses occurred in three dose-escalation patients, of whom one had hepatocellular carcinoma and two had cutaneous melanoma.

Trimming leaves V shorter by 3 bases and J shorter by 6 bases, with the junction holding 6 bases beyond the gene matches. From a lookup of the germline V gene (reference sequence), CDR1 and CDR2 are LNHDA and SQIVND. The CDR3 spans 14 residues, from the cysteine through the phenylalanine. Of the read, only the CDR3 DNA is kept; its 42 bases are in frame from base 1. Genomic DNA was extracted from sorted cells for sequencing of the TCRbeta CDR3 region. The immunoSEQ Assay was used to sequence the TCRbeta CDR3 regions. This immuneACCESS table, as held by TCRdb, lists in-frame sequences with V and J called but not all clones. Of the missing ones, under half trace to an unresolved V gene in checked studies; the others have no known cause. The sample table contains approximately 90,000 clones; only one count was recorded for roughly nine tenths of them. The ten largest clones add up to roughly 9.3% of the sample.

Study-level results and caveats: Low levels of normalized T-cell clonal expansion were also seen in some patients who did not respond. Partial responders in the 0.1-3.0 mg/kg groups had among the lowest normalized peripheral clonal expansion, especially among CD8+ T cells. After ivuxolimab, expanded clones were on average more numerous among CD8+ T cells than among CD4+ T cells. At doses from 0.1 to 3.0 mg/kg, clonal expansion was seen in both CD4+ and CD8+ blood T cells between baseline and week 6. Which antigens the clonally expanded peripheral T cells were specific for was not determined.

A single count supports this clone. This clone's antigen is unknown. No qualities accompany the bases; no much larger clone lies one base away. The trial excluded patients who had a history of autoimmune disease or were on systemic immunosuppression. Peripheral blood for TCR sequencing was collected from all dose cohorts at baseline, on cycle 4 day 1, and on cycle 7 day 1. Samples came from an open-label, multicenter, first-in-human phase I dose-escalation trial of ivuxolimab. Adults with locally advanced or metastatic melanoma, renal cell, hepatocellular, or head and neck squamous cell carcinoma were enrolled in the trial. Before TCR sequencing, CD4+ T cells and CD8+ T cells from peripheral blood were sorted into separate populations.

The sequencing used CD4+ or CD8+ T cells sorted from blood, collected in a trial of the OX40 agonist ivuxolimab. This clonotype was sampled from an adult with an advanced solid tumor such as melanoma, head and neck, liver or kidney cancer. This chain joins TRBV19 to TRBJ2-7, with TRBD2 identical over 9 junction bases. The bases are TGTGCCAGTAGTATTGTTAGCGGGAGATCCGAGCAGTACTTC. Its translation is CASSIVSGRSEQYF.